One and the same sample provided the 4 T cell receptor beta chains below, sequenced in a study of cytomegalovirus exposure and HLA in healthy donors. The PCR ran on 60 Vbeta and 13 Jbeta primers. Repertoires were generated with immunoSEQ multiplex PCR, while TCRdb's copy carries only in-frame clones and drops some. The data show approximately 85,000 clones, about three fifths seen once. Specimen: PBMCs. Every receptor here comes from a woman aged 25 to 39 in good health and CMV-seropositive.

The genes are TRBV23-1 and TRBJ2-3, with 7 positions matching TRBD2. TRBV23-1 is an ORF, with its function uncertain. The CDR3 is 17 amino acids. V lost 6 bases and J lost 2; bases outside the gene matches: 14. As DNA, the CDR3 is TGCGCCAGCAGCCTCAATCTGGGGGACTATCCCACAGATACGCAGTATTTT. This encodes CASSLNLGDYPTDTQYF.

The V gene is TRBV27, the J gene TRBJ2-6; 9 positions match TRBD1. This CDR3 is built from 17 residues. Germline V gene sequence: CDR1 MNHEY, CDR2 SMNVEV (reference sequence). V shed 5 bases and J 2 bases; nucleotides not matched to a gene: 7. CDR3 nucleotides: TGTGCCAGCAGTGCCGACAGGGGGAGCGCTGGGGCCAACGTCCTGACTTTC. Translation gives CASSADRGSAGANVLTF.

The genes are TRBV5-1 and TRBJ2-1; 11 bases are a match to TRBD2. The ends lost 1 base at V and 7 bases at J; junction bases unmatched: 7. Germline V gives CDR1 SGHRS, CDR2 YFSETQ. CDR3 length equals 16 residues. CDR3 bases: TGCGCCAGCAGCTTGCCCCTAGCGGGGGGCTTAAATGAGCAGTTCTTC. It translates to CASSLPLAGGLNEQFF.

The chain links TRBV2 to TRBJ2-1; D ambiguous. Looked up from germline, CDR1 is SNHLY and CDR2 is FYNNEI. The length of the CDR3 is 15 residues. With 7 bases removed from V and 8 bases from J, the gap between germline ends came to 21 bases. The CDR3 sequence: CASISIGRRKDEQFF. The DNA for the CDR3 is TGTGCCAGCATCAGCATTGGCAGGCGAAAGGATGAGCAGTTCTTC.